These T cell receptor beta chains were read from a single sample in a study of blood T cell repertoires in COVID-19. TCRdb's table, derived via immunoSEQ multiplex PCR, lists solely in-frame clones and lacks some. The data contain around 120,000 clones, around 91% of them singletons. The material sequenced was peripheral blood. These receptors were collected from a woman between 55 and 75 years old with COVID-19, enrolled during active disease. CDR3s include the opening cysteine and the closing phenylalanine or tryptophan. A D gene is named only where the DNA matches it firmly. Clone size is given for some rows only: seen once, a few or many times, or a class if the clone is expanded.

V gene,D gene,clone size,J gene,CDR3 protein,CDR3 DNA
TRBV12-3/TRBV12-4,-,-,TRBJ2-1,CASSLDRSNEQFF,TGTGCCAGCAGTTTAGATCGCAGCAATGAGCAGTTCTTC
TRBV10-3,-,once,TRBJ1-1,CAISRDNKGTEAFF,TGTGCCATCAGTCGGGACAATAAGGGGACTGAAGCTTTCTTT
TRBV6-5,-,once,TRBJ1-5,CASSQNNQPQHF,TGTGCCAGCTCCCAGAACAATCAGCCCCAGCATTTT
TRBV7-2,TRBD2,once,TRBJ2-1,CASRNIRGSGGAKYNEQFF,TGTGCCAGCCGTAACATACGGGGTAGCGGGGGGGCAAAATACAATGAGCAGTTCTTC
TRBV6-4,-,-,TRBJ2-2,CASSVSQAAGELFF,TGTGCCAGCAGTGTCTCACAAGCGGCCGGGGAGCTGTTTTTT
TRBV19,TRBD2,-,TRBJ2-2,CASSMQAGGSGELFF,TGTGCCAGTAGTATGCAGGCGGGGGGAAGCGGGGAGCTGTTTTTT
TRBV19,-,-,TRBJ1-5,CASSGTPNQPQHF,TGTGCCAGCAGCGGGACCCCCAATCAGCCCCAGCATTTT
TRBV5-6,-,-,TRBJ1-5,CASSLGGHSNQPQHF,TGTGCCAGCAGCTTGGGAGGACATAGCAATCAGCCCCAGCATTTT
TRBV6-5,-,-,TRBJ1-1,CASSYLSMNTEAFF,TGTGCCAGCAGTTACCTGAGTATGAACACTGAAGCTTTCTTT
TRBV6-2/TRBV6-3,TRBD2,-,TRBJ2-5,CASSRERGYLETQYF,TGTGCCAGCAGTCGGGAGCGGGGGTACTTAGAGACCCAGTACTTC
TRBV6-4,TRBD1,once,TRBJ2-7,CASSQGARSEQYF,TGTGCCAGCTCCCAGGGGGCTCGTTCGGAGCAGTACTTC
TRBV5-1,-,-,TRBJ1-2,CASSGGGVQLDSYGYTF,TGCGCCAGCAGCGGGGGAGGGGTGCAGCTCGACTCCTATGGCTACACCTTC
TRBV19,TRBD1,-,TRBJ1-2,CASSNQDRAAFYGYTF,TGTGCCAGTAGTAACCAGGACAGGGCTGCCTTCTATGGCTACACCTTC
TRBV2,TRBD1,-,TRBJ2-1,CASTPGTEWKGHNYNEQFF,TGTGCCAGCACCCCCGGGACAGAGTGGAAAGGGCACAATTACAACGAGCAGTTCTTC
TRBV18,-,-,TRBJ2-7,CASSPPQGSFYEQYF,TGTGCCAGCTCACCACCTCAGGGGTCGTTCTACGAGCAGTACTTC
TRBV18,-,-,TRBJ1-1,CASSTGVMNTEAFF,TGTGCCAGCTCAACCGGGGTCATGAACACTGAAGCTTTCTTT
TRBV29-1,TRBD1,-,TRBJ1-2,CSVEQGAGSLAF,TGCAGCGTGGAACAGGGGGCGGGATCCCTAGCCTTC
TRBV3-1/TRBV3-2,-,-,TRBJ1-3,CASSPTPAFTPGNTIYF,TGTGCCAGCAGCCCGACACCCGCTTTCACTCCTGGAAACACCATATATTTT
TRBV7-2,TRBD2,-,TRBJ2-5,CASSLGVAGGPGETQYF,TGTGCCAGCAGCTTAGGGGTAGCGGGGGGGCCAGGAGAGACCCAGTACTTC
TRBV27,TRBD1,once,TRBJ1-4,CASSPSGGSGEKLFF,TGTGCCAGCAGCCCCTCAGGGGGCTCGGGTGAAAAACTGTTTTTT
TRBV7-8,TRBD1,-,TRBJ1-1,CASSPQQGAFGEAFF,TGTGCCAGCAGCCCGCAACAGGGGGCGTTCGGTGAAGCTTTCTTT
TRBV27,TRBD2,-,TRBJ2-7,CASLGLAGSHSYEQYF,TGTGCCAGCTTGGGACTAGCGGGGTCCCACTCCTACGAGCAGTACTTC
TRBV5-1,-,-,TRBJ1-2,CASSLVSGDYGYTF,TGCGCCAGCAGCTTGGTGTCCGGGGACTATGGCTACACCTTC
TRBV10-3,TRBD1,-,TRBJ2-1,CAISTDRGSYNEQFF,TGTGCCATCAGCACAGACAGGGGATCCTACAATGAGCAGTTCTTC
TRBV3-1/TRBV3-2,TRBD1,once,TRBJ1-1,CASSPTRTGNTEAFF,TGTGCCAGCAGCCCGACCCGGACAGGGAACACTGAAGCTTTCTTT
TRBV28,-,-,TRBJ1-4,CASSPYSATNEKLFF,TGTGCCAGCAGTCCCTATAGTGCAACTAATGAAAAACTGTTTTTT
TRBV7-2,-,-,TRBJ2-3,CASSFHTTDTQYF,TGTGCCAGCAGCTTCCACACCACAGATACGCAGTATTTT